These 7 T cell receptor beta chains were all obtained from the same sample, sequenced in a study of blood T cell repertoires in COVID-19. The repertoire was sequenced with immunoSEQ multiplex PCR; TCRdb's copy has only in-frame clones and lacks some. The table records around 250,000 clones, about 82% of them present only once. Sequencing was carried out using PBMCs or T cells enriched from blood (not recorded which). The receptors shown here come from a woman aged 50 to 65 with acute COVID-19.

The chain joins TRBV9 to TRBJ1-2; D is ambiguous. V was trimmed by 3 bases and J by 0 bases, leaving 9 bases between them. This CDR3 is 14 amino acids long. Germline V gives CDR1 SGDLS, CDR2 YYNGEE. CDR3 bases: TGTGCCAGCAGCGGAGAATTTACTAACTATGGCTACACCTTC. Translating gives CASSGEFTNYGYTF.

The chain combines TRBV24-1 with TRBJ1-2, with 8 positions matching TRBD1. V trimming: 2 bases; J trimming: 6 bases; junction bases outside the gene matches: 10. This CDR3 is 16 amino acids long. Germline lookup yields CDR1 KGHDR and CDR2 SFDVKD. The CDR3 nucleotides read TGTGCCACCAGTGATTCATTAACCCAGGGGGCGGATGGCTACACCTTC. This sequence encodes CATSDSLTQGADGYTF.

In its sample, this clone was seen once. The V gene is TRBV7-9, the J gene TRBJ1-1; 8 bases line up with TRBD1. V trimming: 4 bases; J trimming: 7 bases; junction bases outside the gene matches: 14. CDR3 length: 16 amino acids. CDR1 and CDR2 from the germline V gene are SEHNR and FQNEAQ (reference sequence). The chain's CDR3 is CASSSGGWGQDFEAFF. CDR3 in DNA: TGTGCCAGCAGCTCCGGTGGGTGGGGACAGGACTTTGAAGCTTTCTTT. The full variable domain, rest sourced from reference TRBV7-9 and TRBJ1-1, is DTGVSQNPRHKITKRGQNVTFRCDPISEHNRLYWYRQTLGQGPEFLTYFQNEAQLEKSRLLSDRFSAERPKGSFSTLEIQRTEQGDSAMYLCASSSGGWGQDFEAFFGQGTRLTVV.

This clone appeared a single time. The gene calls are TRBV16 and TRBJ1-5; TRBD1 matches at 10 bases. V lost 4 bases and J lost 3; bases outside the gene matches: 6. The CDR3 has 16 residues. Germline V CDR1 and CDR2: KGHSY, FQNENV. CDR3 loop: CASSLGQGFLNQPQHF. CDR3 bases: TGTGCCAGCAGCCTGGGACAGGGGTTTCTCAATCAGCCCCAGCATTTT.

On this clone: The junction shows a germline mismatch at one end, possibly a read error. This chain links TRBV7-7 with TRBJ2-3, with 14 bases identical to TRBD2. The length of the CDR3 is 17 residues. Germline CDR1 SSHAT, CDR2 FNYEAQ (reference sequence). The CDR3 sequence is CASSYPGLAGDRDTQYF. CDR3 DNA sequence: TGTGCTAGCAGCTACCCGGGACTAGCGGGGGACAGGGATACGCAGTATTTT.

The chain links TRBV9 to TRBJ1-2; D is ambiguous. CDR1 and CDR2 (germline): SGDLS, YYNGEE. Trimming left V 3 bases short and J 3 bases short, with 12 bases between. The CDR3 totals 14 residues. The CDR3 protein is CASSARVGDYGYTF. DNA of the CDR3: TGTGCCAGCAGCGCCCGAGTGGGAGACTATGGCTACACCTTC.

J is TRBJ1-4 and V is TRBV27, with TRBD1 matching 9 bases. The CDR3 covers 14 residues. The germline V gene encodes CDR1 MNHEY and CDR2 SMNVEV (reference sequence). V lost 8 bases to trimming and J lost 8 bases; unmatched junction nucleotides: 9. CDR3 DNA: TGTGCCAGCTGCTGGACAGGGGCTCGGGAAAAACTGTTTTTT. It is translated as CASCWTGAREKLFF.